The 20 T cell receptor beta chains below were found in one sample sequenced in a study of CXCR4 blockade with PD-1 therapy in pancreatic cancer. Generated by immunoSEQ multiplex PCR, the TCRdb table keeps only in-frame clones and is missing some. The data hold 4,500 to 5,500 clones, with 48% observed a single time. The sample consisted of tumor tissue. These receptors were taken from a human donor with pancreatic ductal adenocarcinoma.

This chain links TRBV29-1 with TRBJ1-1; 11 bases map to TRBD1. There are 12 residues in the CDR3. Germline V gene data show CDR1 as SQVTM and CDR2 as ANQGSEA. CDR3: CSVPGQGVGAFF. The CDR3, as DNA: TGCAGTGTCCCGGGACAGGGGGTTGGAGCTTTCTTT. The complete variable domain, with remaining parts taken from reference TRBV29-1 and TRBJ1-1, reads SAVISQKPSRDICQRGTSLTIQCQVDSQVTMMFWYRQQPGQSLTLIATANQGSEATYESGFVIDKFPISRPNLTFSTLTVSNMSPEDSSIYLCSVPGQGVGAFFGQGTRLTVV.

This clone has a single count. The rearrangement links TRBV30 to TRBJ1-2; 9 bases match TRBD1. Germline lookup yields CDR1 GTSNPN and CDR2 SVGIG (reference sequence). The junction had 12 bases not matched to a gene; V was cut back by 8 bases and J by 8 bases. CDR3 size: 13 residues. CDR3 in DNA: TGTGCCAAGTCGGGACAGGGCTTCTTCGGCTACACCTTC. It encodes CAKSGQGFFGYTF.

This clone was seen a handful of times. Germline and junction disagree at one end, which may indicate a read error. The chain joins TRBV4-1 to TRBJ2-1; 12 nucleotides line up with TRBD2. Looked up from germline, CDR1 is MGHRA and CDR2 is YSYEKL. The CDR3 spans 20 residues. DNA for the CDR3: TGCGCCAGCAGCAAAGAGATCGGTGGACTAGCGGGGTTCTCCTACAATGAGCAGTTCTTC. It encodes CASSKEIGGLAGFSYNEQFF.

This clone has only a few counts. The V and J genes are TRBV6-8 and TRBJ2-5; 7 nucleotides align to TRBD2. V lost 2 bases, J lost 2 bases, and 8 bases stayed unmatched. The CDR3 totals 16 residues. Germline CDR1 and CDR2: MNHGY and SAAAGT. In DNA form, the CDR3 reads TGTGCCAGCAGTTACAGCCTAGCGGCCCTTCAAGAGACCCAGTACTTC. It is translated as CASSYSLAALQETQYF.

V is TRBV28 and J is TRBJ1-4; 7 bases are shared with TRBD1. CDR1 is MDHEN, CDR2 SYDVKM, per germline. Trimming cost V 5 bases and J 5 bases; bases outside gene matches: 5. CDR3 length: 14 residues. This CDR3 reads CASSRDSSNEKLFF. The CDR3 bases are TGTGCCAGCAGTCGGGACAGCTCCAATGAAAAACTGTTTTTT.

This chain connects TRBV6-8 to TRBJ2-1; 8 nucleotides agree with TRBD2. V dropped 2 bases and J dropped 12; count of bases not matched to a gene: 9. Germline CDR1 MNHGY, CDR2 SAAAGT. This CDR3 has 14 amino acids. As DNA, the CDR3 is TGTGCCAGCAGTTACGGGCGGGAGGCACGGGGGCAGTTCTTC. Translating it yields CASSYGREARGQFF.

This rearrangement joins TRBV6-8 to TRBJ2-2, with TRBD1 matching 10 bases. Germline V gene data show CDR1 as MNHGY and CDR2 as SAAAGT. The CDR3 extends over 14 amino acids. J gave up 6 bases and V 11 bases, and 9 bases lay outside the gene matches. CDR3 protein: CAGARDRGPGELFF. The CDR3 bases are TGTGCCGGCGCTAGAGACAGGGGGCCCGGGGAGCTGTTTTTT.

This clone appeared a few times. CDR3 region: CASSIGTSGTDTQYF. The CDR3 nucleotides are TGTGCCAGTAGTATCGGGACTAGCGGCACAGATACGCAGTATTTT. The V gene is TRBV19, the J gene TRBJ2-3, with 10 positions matching TRBD2. J lost 1 base, V lost 3 bases, and 1 base had no gene match. This CDR3 region has 15 residues. Germline CDR1 LNHDA, CDR2 SQIVND (reference sequence).

This clone was counted a few times. The J gene is TRBJ2-7, the V gene TRBV6-4, with D perhaps TRBD2 (5 bases). In germline, CDR1 is MRHNA, CDR2 SNTAGT. Trimming removed 5 bases at V and 0 bases at J, with 8 bases between. The CDR3 spans 13 residues. The DNA for the CDR3 is TGTGCCAGCAGTTACCGGGGCTCCTACGAGCAGTACTTC. It translates to CASSYRGSYEQYF.

V gene TRBV18 combines with J gene TRBJ1-1, with 12 nucleotides matching TRBD1. The CDR3 covers 16 residues. CDR1 and CDR2 (germline): KGHSH, LQKENI. Unmatched junction bases numbered 6, after V lost 3 bases and J lost 4 bases. The CDR3 nucleotides read TGTGCCAGCTCACCGGGACAGGGGGCGGGTGGCACTGAAGCTTTCTTT. It yields the protein CASSPGQGAGGTEAFF.

The gene calls are TRBV18 and TRBJ2-1; the D call may be TRBD1 or TRBD2 (5 bases each). Germline V lookup: CDR1 KGHSH, CDR2 LQKENI. Trimming pared 1 base from V and 6 bases from J, leaving 7 bases between. The CDR3 length is 13 residues. The CDR3 DNA reads as TGTGCCAGCTCACCACGGGGGATCAATGAGCAGTTCTTC. It is translated as CASSPRGINEQFF.

This clone showed up just a few times. The rearrangement links TRBV6-8 to TRBJ2-7, with D possibly matching TRBD1 (6 bases). Trimming cost V 7 bases and J 1 base, with 14 bases left between them. The length of the CDR3 is 14 residues. Germline assignment: CDR1 MNHGY and CDR2 SAAAGT. CDR3 in amino acids: CASTYRAGSYEQYF. Written as DNA, the CDR3 is TGTGCCAGCACCTACAGGGCAGGGTCCTACGAGCAGTACTTC.

This clone was detected only a few times. The V call is TRBV11-3, the J call TRBJ2-1; the D gene is possibly TRBD1 (5 bases). The CDR3 extends over 14 amino acids. V lost 5 bases and J 7 bases, leaving 15 bases between the germline ends. The germline V gene encodes CDR1 SGHNT and CDR2 YENEEA. The CDR3 region is CASSRTRRRNEQFF. The DNA of the CDR3 is TGTGCCAGCAGCCGGACAAGGAGACGGAATGAGCAGTTCTTC.

This chain connects TRBV28 to TRBJ1-2; TRBD1 aligns across 8 bases. Germline CDR1 reads MDHEN; CDR2 reads SYDVKM. V dropped 2 bases and J dropped 4; count of bases not matched to a gene: 3. The CDR3 is 14 residues long. The CDR3, as DNA: TGTGCCAGCAGTTTACCTCAGGGGGCCTATGGCTACACCTTC. Amino acid sequence: CASSLPQGAYGYTF.

This clone was seen a handful of times. The rearrangement links TRBV7-4 to TRBJ2-7; the D is unclear. Germline V gene lookup returns CDR1 SGHVT and CDR2 SQSDAQ. The V gene lost 6 bases and the J gene lost 1 base, with 13 bases spanning the gap. The CDR3 runs to 14 residues. CDR3 loop: CASSSVAGSYEQYF. CDR3 sequence (DNA): TGTGCCAGCAGTTCAGTGGCAGGTTCCTACGAGCAGTACTTC.

This chain links TRBV28 with TRBJ1-5, with D possibly TRBD1 on 5 matching bases. This CDR3 contains 15 residues. Trimming took off 6 bases at V and 5 bases at J, with 17 bases between the two ends. The germline V gene has CDR1 MDHEN and CDR2 SYDVKM. In nucleotides, the CDR3 is TGTGCCAGCAGGACCCAGGGAGGTGGCCATCAGCCCCAGCATTTT. The encoded protein is CASRTQGGGHQPQHF.

This chain joins TRBV19 and TRBJ2-1; 7 bases map to TRBD2. CDR3 length: 11 residues. CDR1 is LNHDA, CDR2 SQIVND, per germline (reference sequence). J lost 15 bases, V lost 5 bases, and 7 bases had no gene match. The CDR3 reads CASSLSTSLFF. The CDR3, as DNA: TGTGCCAGTAGTCTTTCGACTAGCCTGTTCTTC.

This sequence joins TRBV29-1 and TRBJ2-1, with TRBD2 identical over 7 bases. With 5 bases clipped from V and 13 bases from J, the junction kept 17 bases outside the gene matches. Germline V lookup: CDR1 SQVTM, CDR2 ANQGSEA. This CDR3 is 14 amino acids long. Written as DNA, the CDR3 is TGCAGCGTTTATGGGGAGCGGGGTGCAAGGGGACAGTTCTTC. Its translation is CSVYGERGARGQFF.

Points on this clone: The junction departs from the called germline gene at one end, perhaps through a read error. V and J are TRBV29-1 and TRBJ2-7, with 12 bases lining up with TRBD2. CDR3 length equals 19 residues. Per germline, CDR1 SQVTM and CDR2 ANQGSEA. CDR3 residues: CSVEASRLAGDSGVYEQYF. In DNA form, the CDR3 reads TGCAGCGTTGAAGCAAGTCGACTAGCGGGAGACTCGGGGGTCTACGAGCAATACTTC.

The chain joins TRBV18 to TRBJ1-4; D gene unclear. Germline V gives CDR1 KGHSH, CDR2 LQKENI. This CDR3 comprises 14 residues. V was pared by 5 bases and J by 5 bases, with 12 bases between. CDR3 coding DNA: TGTGCCAGCTCATCGACGAGAGGGAATGAAAAACTGTTTTTT. This encodes CASSSTRGNEKLFF. Full variable domain (rest looked up from reference TRBV18 and TRBJ1-4): NAGVMQNPRHLVRRRGQEARLRCSPMKGHSHVYWYRQLPEEGLKFMVYLQKENIIDESGMPKERFSAEFPKEGPSILRIQQVVRGDSAAYFCASSSTRGNEKLFFGSGTQLSVL.